This T cell receptor beta chain stems from a study of T cell responses to AZD1222 COVID-19 vaccine. The repertoire was sequenced with immunoSEQ multiplex PCR; TCRdb's copy has only in-frame clones and lacks some. The sample lists about 120,000 clones, approximately 86% occurring once. The CDR3 is 15 amino acids. V lost 7 bases to trimming and J lost 7 bases; unmatched junction nucleotides: 10. Germline CDR1 and CDR2: MNHEY and SMNVEV (reference sequence). The sequenced sample was peripheral blood, obtained on day 0 of AZD1222 vaccination. The chain combines TRBV27 with TRBJ1-4; 9 bases are shared with TRBD1. This TCR came from an adult in good health. CDR3 bases: TGTGCCAGCACTTCGACCGGGACAGGGCTTGAAAAACTGTTTTTT. As protein: CASTSTGTGLEKLFF.